Listed here are 15 T cell receptor beta chains from one sample, sequenced in a study of T cells after yellow fever vaccination. TCRdb processed the 5' RACE reads anew with MiXCR; each CDR3 protein has one entry. The repertoire holds 610,000 or so distinct CDR3 sequences, with roughly an eighth as singletons. Source: PBMCs, taken on the day of the yellow fever booster vaccination. The receptors shown here come from a man aged 25-40 years who received the YFV17D yellow fever vaccine.

This clonotype was observed a few times. This chain connects TRBV12-3 or TRBV12-4 to TRBJ1-1, with D tentatively TRBD1 (6 bases). The CDR3 length is 14 residues. V shed 6 bases and J shed 4 bases, with 15 bases lying between them. In DNA, the CDR3 is TGTGCCAGCAGCCCTCTTGGAGGGGGCACTGAAGCTTTCTTT. Protein product: CASSPLGGGTEAFF.

This clonotype was seen a handful of times. This chain uses TRBV28 with TRBJ2-2; no clear D gene. CDR1 and CDR2 (germline): MDHEN, SYDVKM. V dropped 2 bases and J dropped 1 base, with 11 bases sitting between them. This CDR3 spans 16 amino acids. CDR3 residues: CASSLRGTVNTGELFF. The CDR3 DNA sequence: TGTGCCAGCAGTTTACGCGGAACCGTGAACACCGGGGAGCTGTTTTTT.

This clonotype was counted only a few times. The V gene is TRBV6-5, the J gene TRBJ2-7; a possible D gene is TRBD2 (6 bases). The CDR3 has 11 residues. The germline gives CDR1 MNHEY, CDR2 SVGAGI. Trimming took off 4 bases at V and 11 bases at J, with 12 bases between the two ends. The CDR3 bases are TGTGCCAGCAGTTCCGGGAGTTTGGAGTACTTC. It encodes CASSSGSLEYF.

This CDR3 reads CASSFDRENTEAFF. The CDR3, as DNA: TGTGCCAGCAGCTTCGACAGGGAAAACACTGAAGCTTTCTTT. The J gene is TRBJ1-1, the V gene TRBV7-2; TRBD1 agrees at 7 bases. The CDR3 is 14 amino acids. The J segment lost 2 bases and the V segment lost 3 bases, leaving 3 bases of the junction unmatched. Germline V gene sequence: CDR1 SGHTA, CDR2 FQGNSA. Full variable domain (remainder filled in from reference TRBV7-2 and TRBJ1-1): GAGVSQSPSNKVTEKGKDVELRCDPISGHTALYWYRQSLGQGLEFLIYFQGNSAPDKSGLPSDRFSAERTGGSVSTLTIQRTQQEDSAVYLCASSFDRENTEAFFGQGTRLTVV.

This clonotype was recorded many times. V usage is TRBV28 and J usage is TRBJ2-2; TRBD1 matches at 8 bases. The germline CDR1 and CDR2 sequences are MDHEN and SYDVKM. The CDR3 has 13 amino acids. V was clipped by 5 bases and J by 6 bases; unmatched bases: 2. The CDR3 nucleotides are TGTGCCAGCAGTCAGACAGGGGCCGGGGAGCTGTTTTTT. It translates to CASSQTGAGELFF.

In its sample, this clonotype was seen a few times. The rearrangement links TRBV7-9 to TRBJ2-7, with D uncertain. Germline lookup yields CDR1 SEHNR and CDR2 FQNEAQ (reference sequence). Deletions cut 0 bases from V and 6 bases from J, with 9 bases between. This CDR3 has 13 amino acids. CDR3 sequence reads: CASSLAPGGEQYF. The CDR3, as DNA: TGTGCCAGCAGCTTAGCCCCAGGTGGCGAGCAGTACTTC. The variable domain in full, completed from reference TRBV7-9 and TRBJ2-7, reads DTGVSQNPRHKITKRGQNVTFRCDPISEHNRLYWYRQTLGQGPEFLTYFQNEAQLEKSRLLSDRFSAERPKGSFSTLEIQRTEQGDSAMYLCASSLAPGGEQYFGPGTRLTVT.

The gene calls are TRBV24-1 and TRBJ2-7, with TRBD2 matching 8 bases. CDR1 and CDR2 from the germline V gene are KGHDR and SFDVKD. The CDR3 consists of 16 residues. J lost 0 bases, V lost 2 bases, and 5 bases had no gene match. Here the CDR3 reads CATSDSPGTSSYEQYF. The CDR3 DNA sequence: TGTGCCACCAGTGATTCCCCTGGGACTAGCTCCTACGAGCAGTACTTC.

The rearrangement joins TRBV27 to TRBJ1-5; D unresolved. This CDR3 region has 17 residues. Looked up from germline, CDR1 is MNHEY and CDR2 is SMNVEV (reference sequence). Trimming removed 6 bases from V and 4 bases from J, with 22 bases in between. The CDR3 here is CASSPTVYGGGNQPQHF. The CDR3 nucleotides are TGTGCCAGCAGCCCAACGGTATACGGTGGTGGAAATCAGCCCCAGCATTTT.

This clonotype was counted a few times. This sequence joins TRBV30 and TRBJ2-7, with TRBD2 matching 14 bases. Per the germline V gene, CDR1 is GTSNPN and CDR2 is SVGIG (reference sequence). This CDR3 spans 15 amino acids. V shed 0 bases, J shed 7 bases, and the junction held 5 bases outside the gene matches. The CDR3 DNA is TGTGCCTGGAGTGTGGGACTAGCGGGAGTAGGGGAGCAGTACTTC. It translates to CAWSVGLAGVGEQYF.

This clonotype was observed a handful of times. This chain joins TRBV27 and TRBJ1-1, with D hard to call. V lost 0 bases to trimming and J lost 1 base, with 9 bases between them. The germline gives CDR1 MNHEY, CDR2 SMNVEV (reference sequence). There are 15 residues in the CDR3. The chain's CDR3 is CASSLSPPGNTEAFF. For the CDR3, the DNA is TGTGCCAGCAGTTTATCCCCCCCGGGGAACACTGAAGCTTTCTTT.

At least ten counts were recorded for this clonotype. The J gene is TRBJ1-6, the V gene TRBV6-1; D gene ambiguous. This CDR3 is built from 13 residues. Germline lookup yields CDR1 MNHNS and CDR2 SASEGT. Between the trimmed V and J ends, which lost 6 bases and 14 bases, there was a span of 17 bases. CDR3 protein: CASRPEGILALHF. CDR3 DNA sequence: TGTGCCAGCAGACCCGAGGGCATTCTGGCCCTCCACTTT.

The chain has TRBV27 and TRBJ2-7; 9 positions agree with TRBD2. The CDR3 loop spans 19 amino acids. V was pared by 3 bases and J by 7 bases, with 22 bases of the junction left unmatched. Germline-derived CDR1 and CDR2 are MNHEY and SMNVEV (reference sequence). In DNA form, the CDR3 reads TGTGCCAGCAGTTTCGTAGGGGAACAGACTAGCGGAGGATTAGGGGAGCAGTACTTC. It translates to CASSFVGEQTSGGLGEQYF.

This chain uses TRBV6-5 with TRBJ1-6; perhaps TRBD1 as D (5 bases). This CDR3 comprises 14 residues. CDR1 is MNHEY and CDR2 is SVGAGI in the germline V gene. Trimming shortened V by 1 base and J by 10 bases, and 11 bases separated the two germline ends. This chain's CDR3 is CASSYWGVGSPLHF. CDR3 DNA: TGTGCCAGCAGTTACTGGGGGGTCGGGTCACCCCTCCACTTT.

The table lists this clonotype with many counts. The chain carries TRBV29-1 and TRBJ2-4, with 10 bases lining up with TRBD1. The trim removed 7 bases at V and 3 bases at J, leaving 3 bases unmatched. Germline V gene data show CDR1 as SQVTM and CDR2 as ANQGSEA. This CDR3 has 13 amino acids. The CDR3 sequence: CSGTGGNKNIQYF. The CDR3 bases are TGCAGCGGGACAGGGGGAAACAAAAACATTCAGTACTTC. Looking up the rest from reference TRBV29-1 and TRBJ2-4 gives the full variable domain: SAVISQKPSRDICQRGTSLTIQCQVDSQVTMMFWYRQQPGQSLTLIATANQGSEATYESGFVIDKFPISRPNLTFSTLTVSNMSPEDSSIYLCSGTGGNKNIQYFGAGTRLSVL.

This clonotype was seen a few times. The CDR3 is CASSSSAATDTQYF. The CDR3 nucleotides are TGTGCCAGCAGCTCTTCAGCGGCCACAGATACGCAGTATTTT. The chain joins TRBV7-2 to TRBJ2-3, with D maybe TRBD2 (5 bases). Trimming left V 4 bases short and J 2 bases short, with 10 bases between. This CDR3 region has 14 residues. The germline V gene encodes CDR1 SGHTA and CDR2 FQGNSA. The full variable domain, rest sourced from reference TRBV7-2 and TRBJ2-3, is GAGVSQSPSNKVTEKGKDVELRCDPISGHTALYWYRQSLGQGLEFLIYFQGNSAPDKSGLPSDRFSAERTGGSVSTLTIQRTQQEDSAVYLCASSSSAATDTQYFGPGTRLTVL.